This paragraph reports one TCR beta chain. Its specificity is unknown. The data were taken from a study of T cell responses to AZD1222 COVID-19 vaccine. Findings and limits, study-wide: Dominant CD4 TCR responses targeted spike regions 160-218 and 743-854.

TCRdb's copy holds only in-frame clones and misses some; the assay was immunoSEQ multiplex PCR. The table shows roughly 120,000 clones, with around nine tenths occurring only once. The material sequenced was peripheral blood, taken on day 0 of AZD1222 vaccination. This sequence was found in an adult in good health.

The CDR3 loop is CASSSGTATFGYTF. The CDR3 DNA reads as TGTGCCAGCAGTTCAGGGACAGCCACCTTCGGCTACACCTTC. This chain uses TRBV6-5 with TRBJ1-2; 7 bases match TRBD1. V lost 4 bases, J lost 8 bases, and 10 bases stayed unmatched. Germline values: CDR1 MNHEY, CDR2 SVGAGI. CDR3 size: 14 residues.